A single sample gave rise to the 3 T cell receptor beta chains below, sequenced in a study of graft-versus-host responses after intestinal transplantation. These receptors have no known antigen. TCRdb's copy holds only in-frame clones and misses some; the assay was immunoSEQ multiplex PCR. The table has tens of thousands of clones, roughly 91% seen once. The sample consisted of unstimulated CD8+ T cells sorted from spleen or lymph node cells, taken before transplant. The receptors were sampled from a human donor who was the organ donor for an intestinal transplant.

This chain uses TRBV19 with TRBJ2-6; unclear D gene. V lost 3 bases and J lost 0, with 27 bases in between. CDR1 is LNHDA and CDR2 is SQIVND in the germline V gene (reference sequence). The CDR3 covers 22 residues. As DNA, the CDR3 is TGTGCCAGTAGTATCCGCCACTATGGAACTATTACTTCCGTCTCTGGGGCCAACGTCCTGACTTTC. It is translated as CASSIRHYGTITSVSGANVLTF.

The chain couples TRBV6-6 to TRBJ1-5; D might be TRBD1 (6 bases). CDR3 length: 14 amino acids. Germline assignment: CDR1 MNHNY and CDR2 SVGAGI (reference sequence). The germline V and J ends were trimmed by 6 bases and 4 bases, with 13 bases remaining between them. The CDR3 is CASRTGRGNQPQHF. CDR3 in DNA: TGTGCCAGCAGAACAGGGAGGGGGAATCAGCCCCAGCATTTT.

The chain recombines TRBV10-1 with TRBJ1-4; no clear D. The germline V gene encodes CDR1 WNHNN and CDR2 SYGVQD (reference sequence). The V gene lost 7 bases and the J gene lost 8 bases, with 17 bases spanning the gap. There are 14 residues in the CDR3. The CDR3 reads CASTAKPRQEKLFF. DNA for the CDR3: TGCGCCAGCACAGCCAAGCCTCGCCAGGAAAAACTGTTTTTT.